The 30 T cell receptor beta chains below come from one sample, sequenced in a study of CD4 T cells in relation to SARS-CoV-2 and coronaviruses (dated by TCRdb to about 2021). Library prep was done by the immunoSEQ multiplex PCR assay. TCRdb holds this immuneACCESS table with in-frame rearrangements only. Some clones are missing; in checked studies, unresolved V genes explain under half, and the rest has no known cause. The sample table lists approximately 20,000 clones, approximately 80% of them with a count of one. In total, the top ten clones hold about a sixth of the sample. CD4+ T cells from unexposed donors were collected before the COVID-19 pandemic (2011-2018). After approximately eleven days of culture, CD4+ T cells were isolated with the EasySep CD4+ T cell isolation kit. These TCRs' antigens remain unknown. Sequencing was done on a sample of CD4+ T cells from PBMCs, cultured in vitro. The receptors were sampled from a human donor in good health.

This chain joins TRBV30 and TRBJ2-3, with D maybe TRBD2 (5 bases). Germline V gene lookup returns CDR1 GTSNPN and CDR2 SVGIG (reference sequence). V was trimmed by 4 bases and J by 1 base, leaving 21 bases between them. CDR3 length: 17 amino acids. The CDR3 DNA is TGTGCCTGGATTCGCCCCAGTTGGGAGAGACGCACAGATACGCAGTATTTT. It encodes CAWIRPSWERRTDTQYF. Full variable domain (outside the CDR3, taken from reference TRBV30 and TRBJ2-3): SQTIHQWPATLVQPVGSPLSLECTVEGTSNPNLYWYRQAAGRGLQLLFYSVGIGQISSEVPQNLSASRPQDRQFILSSKKLLLSDSGFYLCAWIRPSWERRTDTQYFGPGTRLTVL.

This clone was observed a handful of times. This rearrangement joins TRBV19 to TRBJ1-1; D gene uncertain. This CDR3 has 14 residues. Per germline, CDR1 LNHDA and CDR2 SQIVND (reference sequence). Trimming removed 4 bases at V and 3 bases at J, with 12 bases between. Here the CDR3 DNA reads TGTGCCAGTAGTAACCCGGAGCTGTACACTGAAGCTTTCTTT. Residues: CASSNPELYTEAFF.

V usage is TRBV25-1 and J usage is TRBJ2-1; 8 nucleotides line up with TRBD1. This CDR3 has 16 amino acids. Germline lookup yields CDR1 MGHDK and CDR2 SYGVNS. V was pared by 4 bases and J by 7 bases, with 12 bases of the junction left unmatched. This CDR3 reads CASSAGTGQGLNEQFF. The CDR3 coding sequence is TGTGCCAGCAGTGCAGGAACCGGACAGGGACTGAATGAGCAGTTCTTC. The whole variable domain, remainder taken from reference TRBV25-1 and TRBJ2-1, is EADIYQTPRYLVIGTGKKITLECSQTMGHDKMYWYQQDPGMELHLIHYSYGVNSTEKGDLSSESTVSRIRTEHFPLTLESARPSHTSQYLCASSAGTGQGLNEQFFGPGTRLTVL.

The V and J genes are TRBV18 and TRBJ2-1; D remains ambiguous. Per germline, CDR1 KGHSH and CDR2 LQKENI. CDR3 length equals 14 residues. Between the trimmed V and J ends, which lost 1 base and 7 bases, there was a span of 11 bases. The CDR3 region has the DNA TGTGCCAGCTCACCACTACTTTCTTCTAATGAGCAGTTCTTC. It yields the protein CASSPLLSSNEQFF.

The rearrangement uses TRBV18 and TRBJ1-4; D remains ambiguous. The CDR3 has 16 amino acids. V lost 4 bases, J lost 5 bases, and 17 bases lay in between. Germline V gene lookup returns CDR1 KGHSH and CDR2 LQKENI. CDR3 DNA: TGTGCCAGCTCACTCCGATCTCAGACTGTGAATGAAAAACTGTTTTTT. This codes for CASSLRSQTVNEKLFF.

This rearrangement joins TRBV10-2 to TRBJ2-7; TRBD1 matches 10 bases. Unmatched junction bases numbered 7, after V lost 6 bases and J lost 2 bases. CDR1 and CDR2 (germline): WSHSY, SAAADI. This CDR3 has 15 residues. CDR3 region: CASSQGQGLTYEQYF. The CDR3 DNA reads as TGCGCCAGCAGCCAGGGACAGGGGCTAACCTACGAGCAGTACTTC.

The chain is built from TRBV20-1 and TRBJ2-1; D possibly corresponds to TRBD2 (5 bases). With 3 bases removed from V and 3 bases from J, the gap between germline ends came to 18 bases. The CDR3 length is 16 residues. Per germline, CDR1 DFQATT and CDR2 SNEGSKA (reference sequence). CDR3 amino acids: CSASSLATGNYNEQFF. The CDR3 DNA reads as TGCAGTGCTAGTAGTTTGGCGACCGGGAACTACAATGAGCAGTTCTTC.

The genes are TRBV19 and TRBJ2-7; D uncertain. V lost 7 bases, J lost 5 bases, and 12 bases lay in between. In germline, CDR1 is LNHDA, CDR2 SQIVND (reference sequence). There are 12 residues in the CDR3. CDR3 amino acids: CASTGRSHEQYF. The DNA for the CDR3 is TGTGCCAGTACCGGCAGGAGCCACGAGCAGTACTTC.

The chain carries TRBV4-2 and TRBJ2-5; the match to TRBD2 covers 16 bases. V shed 1 base and J 2 bases; nucleotides not matched to a gene: 13. Looked up from germline, CDR1 is LGHNA and CDR2 is YNFKEQ. This CDR3 has 21 amino acids. The CDR3 is CASSQAWGGTSGRVRQETQYF. The CDR3 DNA sequence: TGTGCCAGCAGCCAAGCTTGGGGGGGGACTAGCGGGAGGGTGAGACAAGAGACCCAGTACTTC.

The CDR3 nucleotides are TGCGCCAGCAGCTTGGTAGTCAGGGGGGAAGCAGATACGCAGTATTTT. Translating it yields CASSLVVRGEADTQYF. The chain has TRBV5-1 and TRBJ2-3; TRBD1 might be the D (7 bases). Trimming cost V 0 bases and J 4 bases, with 15 bases left between them. From germline, CDR1 is SGHRS and CDR2 YFSETQ. This CDR3 comprises 16 residues.

A few counts support this clone. This chain connects TRBV9 to TRBJ2-7; D gene ambiguous. This CDR3 comprises 16 residues. CDR1 is SGDLS, CDR2 YYNGEE, per germline. Trimming removed 2 bases from V and 0 bases from J, with 15 bases in between. The CDR3 nucleotides read TGTGCCAGCAGCGTGGGGTTGGGTGCCGACTCCTACGAGCAGTACTTC. It codes for CASSVGLGADSYEQYF. The full variable domain, rest sourced from reference TRBV9 and TRBJ2-7, is DSGVTQTPKHLITATGQRVTLRCSPRSGDLSVYWYQQSLDQGLQFLIQYYNGEERAKGNILERFSAQQFPDLHSELNLSSLELGDSALYFCASSVGLGADSYEQYFGPGTRLTVT.

The J gene is TRBJ2-3, the V gene TRBV15; D not resolved. Looked up from germline, CDR1 is LNHNV and CDR2 is YYDKDF (reference sequence). The CDR3 spans 14 residues. V lost 8 bases and J lost 0, with 12 bases in between. Here the CDR3 reads CATGGGGSTDTQYF. CDR3 DNA sequence: TGTGCCACCGGCGGTGGCGGAAGCACAGATACGCAGTATTTT.

V usage is TRBV2 and J usage is TRBJ2-7; D possibly corresponds to TRBD1 (5 bases). The CDR3 spans 15 residues. V was clipped by 4 bases and J by 0 bases, with 13 bases between them. Germline V gene sequence: CDR1 SNHLY, CDR2 FYNNEI. CDR3 sequence (DNA): TGTGCCAGCAGTGTCTACAGGCCGGACTCCTACGAGCAGTACTTC. Protein: CASSVYRPDSYEQYF.

A few counts support this clone. The rearrangement uses TRBV27 and TRBJ1-2; D gene uncertain. The CDR3 contains 16 residues. Germline lookup yields CDR1 MNHEY and CDR2 SMNVEV (reference sequence). V gave up 3 bases and J gave up 1 base, with 15 bases separating them. CDR3 DNA sequence: TGTGCCAGCAGTTTCGGAGGGAAGGGTGGTAACTATGGCTACACCTTC. Protein product: CASSFGGKGGNYGYTF.

The genes are TRBV14 and TRBJ2-7, with 7 bases that match TRBD1. J gave up 4 bases and V 0 bases, and 15 bases lay outside the gene matches. The CDR3 is 18 amino acids. CDR1 and CDR2 (germline): SGHDN, FVKESK. CDR3 protein: CASSQDPPTGTGRYEQYF. CDR3 coding DNA: TGTGCCAGCAGCCAAGATCCCCCGACAGGGACGGGGCGTTACGAGCAGTACTTC. The full variable domain, completed using reference TRBV14 and TRBJ2-7, is EAGVTQFPSHSVIEKGQTVTLRCDPISGHDNLYWYRRVMGKEIKFLLHFVKESKQDESGMPNNRFLAERTGGTYSTLKVQPAELEDSGVYFCASSQDPPTGTGRYEQYFGPGTRLTVT.

The chain joins TRBV9 to TRBJ2-5; D is perhaps TRBD2 (5 bases). The CDR3 runs 13 residues. V was shortened by 3 bases and J by 3 bases, with 9 bases between the two germline ends. The germline V gene encodes CDR1 SGDLS and CDR2 YYNGEE. The CDR3 nucleotides read TGTGCCAGCAGCGGAGGACTGAAAGAGACCCAGTACTTC. Protein: CASSGGLKETQYF.

The rearrangement joins TRBV3-1 (or the pseudogene TRBV3-2) to TRBJ1-6, with D tentatively TRBD1 (5 bases). Germline loops: CDR1 LGHDT, CDR2 YNNKEL (reference sequence). Trimming pared 1 base from V and 7 bases from J, leaving 17 bases between. This CDR3 contains 17 residues. CDR3 in DNA: TGTGCCAGCAGCCAAGTCGGCGGGGGAATGGGGAATTCACCCCTCCACTTT. It is translated as CASSQVGGGMGNSPLHF.

With regard to this clone: A read error may account for a junction end that differs from germline. The genes are TRBV6-5 and TRBJ1-1, with 7 bases aligning to TRBD1. The CDR3 extends over 15 amino acids. Germline assignment: CDR1 MNHEY and CDR2 SVGAGI. The chain's CDR3 is CASNPQGTANAEAFF. As DNA, the CDR3 is TGTGCCAGTAATCCACAGGGGACAGCGAACGCTGAAGCTTTCTTT.

V usage is TRBV19 and J usage is TRBJ2-6; tentative D call: TRBD1 (6 bases). The CDR3 spans 18 residues. Germline V gene lookup returns CDR1 LNHDA and CDR2 SQIVND (reference sequence). V was shortened by 4 bases and J by 1 base, with 17 bases between the two germline ends. The CDR3 nucleotides read TGTGCCAGTAGTAGGAACAGGGATCGGATTTCTGGGGCCAACGTCCTGACTTTC. Protein sequence: CASSRNRDRISGANVLTF.

The V and J genes are TRBV10-3 and TRBJ2-1; 9 nucleotides match TRBD2. Losses at the gene ends were 10 bases for V and 7 bases for J; bases not matched to a gene: 14. The CDR3 extends over 15 amino acids. Germline V gives CDR1 ENHRY, CDR2 SYGVKD. The CDR3 region is CATVKIAGEGNEQFF. The CDR3 bases are TGTGCCACCGTAAAAATAGCGGGAGAGGGTAATGAGCAGTTCTTC.

The chain combines TRBV30 with TRBJ2-7, with D perhaps TRBD2 (5 bases). Germline assignment: CDR1 GTSNPN and CDR2 SVGIG (reference sequence). CDR3 length equals 14 residues. Trimming took off 4 bases at V and 0 bases at J, with 13 bases between the two ends. CDR3 residues: CAWNPRAASYEQYF. The CDR3 bases are TGTGCCTGGAACCCCCGAGCGGCCTCCTACGAGCAGTACTTC. Variable domain in full (rest from reference TRBV30 and TRBJ2-7): SQTIHQWPATLVQPVGSPLSLECTVEGTSNPNLYWYRQAAGRGLQLLFYSVGIGQISSEVPQNLSASRPQDRQFILSSKKLLLSDSGFYLCAWNPRAASYEQYFGPGTRLTVT.

The V gene is TRBV9, the J gene TRBJ2-7, with D hard to call. This CDR3 is built from 14 residues. CDR1 and CDR2 (germline): SGDLS, YYNGEE. V was shortened by 5 bases and J by 8 bases, with 20 bases between the two germline ends. In DNA form, the CDR3 reads TGTGCCAGCAGTGGAGACGGGTTCTCAGACAAGCAGTACTTC. Its translation is CASSGDGFSDKQYF. Using reference TRBV9 and TRBJ2-7 for the parts outside the CDR3, the full variable domain is DSGVTQTPKHLITATGQRVTLRCSPRSGDLSVYWYQQSLDQGLQFLIQYYNGEERAKGNILERFSAQQFPDLHSELNLSSLELGDSALYFCASSGDGFSDKQYFGPGTRLTVT.

The chain is built from TRBV2 and TRBJ2-6, with 12 bases identical to TRBD1. J gave up 4 bases and V 7 bases, and 20 bases lay outside the gene matches. This CDR3 has 21 residues. From germline, CDR1 is SNHLY and CDR2 FYNNEI. DNA of the CDR3: TGTGCCAGCAAGGGACTCGGGTTGGGGACAGGGGGCTCGGGAGGGGCCAACGTCCTGACTTTC. It specifies CASKGLGLGTGGSGGANVLTF.

V usage is TRBV24-1 and J usage is TRBJ1-2, with a weak D call TRBD1 (6 bases). The CDR3 runs 12 residues. V lost 9 bases to trimming and J lost 7 bases, with 14 bases between them. Germline V gene lookup returns CDR1 KGHDR and CDR2 SFDVKD. The DNA for the CDR3 is TGTGCCACCCAGGACAGAGGGGTTGGCTACACCTTC. This translates into CATQDRGVGYTF.

The chain combines TRBV19 with TRBJ1-3, with no clear D. V lost 7 bases and J 0 bases, leaving 16 bases between the germline ends. This CDR3 is 16 amino acids long. The germline gives CDR1 LNHDA, CDR2 SQIVND (reference sequence). The CDR3 DNA reads TGTGCCAGTACTAATAGGTCACGGAGCTCTGGAAACACCATATATTTT. This sequence encodes CASTNRSRSSGNTIYF.

The chain couples TRBV28 to TRBJ2-7, with unresolved D. Germline-derived CDR1 and CDR2 are MDHEN and SYDVKM. The CDR3 is 13 amino acids. The V and J ends lost 6 bases and 2 bases respectively, with 11 bases between them. The CDR3 is CASRKDGTYEQYF. DNA for the CDR3: TGTGCCAGCAGAAAGGACGGAACCTACGAGCAGTACTTC. The whole variable domain, filled in from reference TRBV28 and TRBJ2-7, reads DVKVTQSSRYLVKRTGEKVFLECVQDMDHENMFWYRQDPGLGLRLIYFSYDVKMKEKGDIPEGYSVSREKKERFSLILESASTNQTSMYLCASRKDGTYEQYFGPGTRLTVT.

This chain links TRBV19 with TRBJ2-6; D is tentatively TRBD1 or TRBD2 (5 bases each). Germline values: CDR1 LNHDA, CDR2 SQIVND (reference sequence). Trimming stripped 10 bases from V and 1 base from J, with 14 bases between. The CDR3 runs 15 residues. CDR3 in DNA: TGTGCCACCGGGACGGTGGATTCTGGGGCCAACGTCCTGACTTTC. Translating gives CATGTVDSGANVLTF.

The rearrangement links TRBV18 to TRBJ1-1; 10 bases line up with TRBD1. With 1 base clipped from V and 0 bases from J, the junction kept 2 bases outside the gene matches. Looked up from germline, CDR1 is KGHSH and CDR2 is LQKENI. The length of the CDR3 is 16 residues. CDR3 nucleotide sequence: TGTGCCAGCTCACCACGACAGGGGGCTATGAACACTGAAGCTTTCTTT. Its translation is CASSPRQGAMNTEAFF.

J is TRBJ1-2 and V is TRBV28; D is uncertain. The CDR3 runs to 13 residues. With 4 bases removed from V and 2 bases from J, the gap between germline ends came to 8 bases. CDR1 and CDR2 (germline): MDHEN, SYDVKM. CDR3 sequence reads: CASSSARNYGYTF. Here the CDR3 DNA reads TGTGCCAGCAGTTCTGCAAGGAACTATGGCTACACCTTC.

This clone was observed a single time. V usage is TRBV2 and J usage is TRBJ2-7; 7 bases map to TRBD2. The CDR3 is made up of 13 amino acids. Unmatched junction bases numbered 5, after V lost 6 bases and J lost 3 bases. Germline V gene data show CDR1 as SNHLY and CDR2 as FYNNEI. The DNA of the CDR3 is TGTGCCAGCAGAAGGGAGCGGGACTACGAGCAGTACTTC. Its protein product is CASRRERDYEQYF.